Presented here are 3 T cell receptor beta chains from one specimen sequenced in a study of T cells in Graves' hyperthyroidism and ophthalmopathy. Amplification yielded TCR beta CDR3 regions, with RNA transcripts as the source. First-round RT-PCR of the TCR CDR3 relied on the HTBI primer set. One entry per CDR3 protein, called by TCRdb with MiXCR from the multiplex PCR reads. The sample yields about 540,000 distinct CDR3 sequences, more than 45% seen once. The material sequenced was peripheral blood or thyroid tissue (not recorded which). These receptors were collected from a woman aged 18-29 years with Graves' hyperthyroidism.

There are a few counts of this clonotype. The chain is built from TRBV7-9 and TRBJ1-6; no clear D gene. The CDR3 spans 16 residues. Trimming cost V 5 bases and J 0 bases, with 11 bases left between them. Germline CDR1 and CDR2: SEHNR and FQNEAQ (reference sequence). The CDR3 coding sequence is TGTGCCAGCAGCCGGGTGGGGAGCTCCTATAATTCACCCCTCCACTTT. The encoded protein is CASSRVGSSYNSPLHF.

This chain joins TRBV5-1 and TRBJ1-4, with D hard to call. The CDR3 is 15 residues long. Trimming removed 4 bases at V and 7 bases at J, with 17 bases between. CDR1 is SGHRS and CDR2 is YFSETQ in the germline V gene. CDR3 nucleotides: TGCGCCAGCAGCCCCGGAGAGTGGTTTAGTGAAAAACTGTTTTTT. Translated: CASSPGEWFSEKLFF.

On this clonotype: At one of its ends the junction is not consistent with the germline gene, which may arise from a read error. The CDR3 region is CASTIAGGYTGELFF. For the CDR3, the DNA is TGTGCCAGTACTATAGCGGGAGGGTACACCGGGGAGCTGTTTTTT. This sequence joins TRBV19 and TRBJ2-2; TRBD2 agrees at 11 bases. There are 15 residues in the CDR3. Germline V gene data show CDR1 as LNHDA and CDR2 as SQIVND (reference sequence). Supplemented by reference TRBV19 and TRBJ2-2, the full variable domain reads DGGITQSPKYLFRKEGQNVTLSCEQNLNHDAMYWYRQDPGQGLRLIYYSQIVNDFQKGDIAEGYSVSREKKESFPLTVTSAQKNPTAFYLCASTIAGGYTGELFFGEGSRLTVL.